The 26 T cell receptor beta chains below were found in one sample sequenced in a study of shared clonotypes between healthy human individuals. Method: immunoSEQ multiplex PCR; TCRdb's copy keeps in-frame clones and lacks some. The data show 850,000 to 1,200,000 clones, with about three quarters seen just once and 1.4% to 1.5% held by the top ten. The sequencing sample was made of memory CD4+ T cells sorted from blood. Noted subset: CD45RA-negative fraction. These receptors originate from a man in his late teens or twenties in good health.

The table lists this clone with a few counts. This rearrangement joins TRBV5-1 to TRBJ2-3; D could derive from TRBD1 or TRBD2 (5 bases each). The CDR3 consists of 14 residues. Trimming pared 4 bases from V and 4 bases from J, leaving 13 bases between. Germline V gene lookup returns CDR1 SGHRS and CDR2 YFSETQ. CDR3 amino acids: CASSMGDWADTQYF. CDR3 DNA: TGCGCCAGCAGCATGGGGGATTGGGCAGATACGCAGTATTTT.

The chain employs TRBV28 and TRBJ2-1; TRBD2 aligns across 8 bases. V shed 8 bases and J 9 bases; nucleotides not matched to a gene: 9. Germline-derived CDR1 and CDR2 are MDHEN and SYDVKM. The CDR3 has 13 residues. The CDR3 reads CASRGGGIPEQFF. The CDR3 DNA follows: TGTGCCAGCCGGGGGGGCGGGATTCCTGAGCAGTTCTTC.

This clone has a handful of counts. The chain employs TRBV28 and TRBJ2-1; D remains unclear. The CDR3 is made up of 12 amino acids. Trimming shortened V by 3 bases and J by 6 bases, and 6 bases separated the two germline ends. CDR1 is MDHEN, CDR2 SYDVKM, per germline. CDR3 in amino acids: CASSLSSNEQFF. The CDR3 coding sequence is TGTGCCAGCAGTTTGAGTAGCAATGAGCAGTTCTTC. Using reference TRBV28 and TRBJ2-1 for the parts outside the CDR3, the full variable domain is DVKVTQSSRYLVKRTGEKVFLECVQDMDHENMFWYRQDPGLGLRLIYFSYDVKMKEKGDIPEGYSVSREKKERFSLILESASTNQTSMYLCASSLSSNEQFFGPGTRLTVL.

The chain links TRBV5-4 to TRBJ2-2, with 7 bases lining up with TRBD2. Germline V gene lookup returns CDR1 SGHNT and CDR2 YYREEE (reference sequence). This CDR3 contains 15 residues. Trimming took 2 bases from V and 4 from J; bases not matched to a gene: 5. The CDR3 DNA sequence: TGTGCCAGCAGCTTCTCCCGGGAGGTCACCGGGGAGCTGTTTTTT. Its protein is CASSFSREVTGELFF.

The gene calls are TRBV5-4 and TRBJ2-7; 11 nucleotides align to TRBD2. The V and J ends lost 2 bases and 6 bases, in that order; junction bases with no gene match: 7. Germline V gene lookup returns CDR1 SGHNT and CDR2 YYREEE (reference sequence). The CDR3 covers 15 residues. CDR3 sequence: CASSLIAGGASEQYF. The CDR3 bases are TGTGCCAGCAGCTTAATAGCGGGGGGGGCGAGCGAGCAGTACTTC.

CDR3 nucleotides: TGTGCCATTCGGACAGGGGGCGGCACAGATACGCAGTATTTT. Its protein is CAIRTGGGTDTQYF. The chain is built from TRBV10-3 and TRBJ2-3; 11 bases match TRBD1. CDR1 and CDR2 from the germline V gene are ENHRY and SYGVKD. CDR3 length equals 14 residues. J gave up 1 base and V 9 bases, and 3 bases lay outside the gene matches.

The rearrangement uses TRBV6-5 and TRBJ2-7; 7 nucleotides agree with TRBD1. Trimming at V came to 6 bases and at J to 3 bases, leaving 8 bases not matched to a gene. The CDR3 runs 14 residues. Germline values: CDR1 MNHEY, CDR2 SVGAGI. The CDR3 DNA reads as TGTGCCAGCAGCTCCGGGACAGCTGGCTACGAGCAGTACTTC. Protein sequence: CASSSGTAGYEQYF.

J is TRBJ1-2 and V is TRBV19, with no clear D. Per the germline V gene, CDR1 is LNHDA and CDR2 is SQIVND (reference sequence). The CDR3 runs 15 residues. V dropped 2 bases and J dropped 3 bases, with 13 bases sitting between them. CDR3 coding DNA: TGTGCCAGTAGTATAAATCTCCGAGTTGACTATGGCTACACCTTC. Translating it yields CASSINLRVDYGYTF.

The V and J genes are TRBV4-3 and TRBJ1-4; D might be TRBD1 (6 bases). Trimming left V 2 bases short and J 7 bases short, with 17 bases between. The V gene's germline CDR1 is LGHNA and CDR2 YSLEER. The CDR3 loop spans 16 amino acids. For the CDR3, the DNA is TGCGCCAGCAGCCAAACCTCCCAAAGGGGGAGTGAAAAACTGTTTTTT. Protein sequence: CASSQTSQRGSEKLFF.

The CDR3 loop reads CASSATGDTEAFF. The CDR3 coding sequence is TGTGCCAGCAGCGCTACAGGGGACACTGAAGCTTTCTTT. The chain employs TRBV9 and TRBJ1-1, with 7 nucleotides matching TRBD1. V dropped 3 bases and J dropped 3; count of bases not matched to a gene: 2. Germline assignment: CDR1 SGDLS and CDR2 YYNGEE. This CDR3 contains 13 residues.

The CDR3 spells CASSEMQMEAFF. The CDR3 DNA reads as TGTGCCAGCAGTGAGATGCAGATGGAAGCTTTCTTT. The V gene is TRBV2, the J gene TRBJ1-1; D is unresolved. The CDR3 covers 12 residues. In germline, CDR1 is SNHLY, CDR2 FYNNEI. V was pared by 3 bases and J by 8 bases, with 10 bases between.

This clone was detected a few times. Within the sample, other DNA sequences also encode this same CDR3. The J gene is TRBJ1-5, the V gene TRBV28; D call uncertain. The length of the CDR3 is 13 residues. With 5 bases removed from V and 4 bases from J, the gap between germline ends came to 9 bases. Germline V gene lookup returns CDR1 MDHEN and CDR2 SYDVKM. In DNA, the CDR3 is TGTGCCAGCAGTCCGCCGGGGAATCAGCCCCAGCATTTT. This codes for CASSPPGNQPQHF.

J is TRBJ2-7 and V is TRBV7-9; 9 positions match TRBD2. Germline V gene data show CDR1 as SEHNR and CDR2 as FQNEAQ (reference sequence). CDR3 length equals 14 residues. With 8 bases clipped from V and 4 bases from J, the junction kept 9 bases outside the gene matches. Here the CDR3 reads CASVRLAGTYEQYF. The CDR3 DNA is TGTGCCAGCGTCCGGCTAGCGGGGACTTACGAGCAGTACTTC.

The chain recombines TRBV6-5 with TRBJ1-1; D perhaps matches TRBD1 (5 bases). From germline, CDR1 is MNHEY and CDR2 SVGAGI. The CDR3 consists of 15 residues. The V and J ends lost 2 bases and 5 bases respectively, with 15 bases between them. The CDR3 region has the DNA TGTGCCAGCAGTTACGGCCTCAGGGTAGGGACTGAAGCTTTCTTT. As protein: CASSYGLRVGTEAFF.

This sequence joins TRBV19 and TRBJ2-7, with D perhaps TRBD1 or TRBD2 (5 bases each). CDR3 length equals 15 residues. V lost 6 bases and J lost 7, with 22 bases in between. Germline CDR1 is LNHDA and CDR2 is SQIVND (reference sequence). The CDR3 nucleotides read TGTGCCAGTAGCCCCACGGGGCAGCGGTCAGGAGAGCAGTACTTC. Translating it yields CASSPTGQRSGEQYF.

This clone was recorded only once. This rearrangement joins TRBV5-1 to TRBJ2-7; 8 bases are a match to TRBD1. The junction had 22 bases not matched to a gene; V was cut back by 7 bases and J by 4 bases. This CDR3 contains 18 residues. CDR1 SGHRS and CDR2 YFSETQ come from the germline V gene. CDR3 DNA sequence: TGCGCCAGCTCGTTAGGAGACAGGGGCGGTTCTCGGGGGTACGAGCAGTACTTC. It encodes CASSLGDRGGSRGYEQYF. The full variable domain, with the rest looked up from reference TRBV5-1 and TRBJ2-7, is KAGVTQTPRYLIKTRGQQVTLSCSPISGHRSVSWYQQTPGQGLQFLFEYFSETQRNKGNFPGRFSGRQFSNSRSEMNVSTLELGDSALYLCASSLGDRGGSRGYEQYFGPGTRLTVT.

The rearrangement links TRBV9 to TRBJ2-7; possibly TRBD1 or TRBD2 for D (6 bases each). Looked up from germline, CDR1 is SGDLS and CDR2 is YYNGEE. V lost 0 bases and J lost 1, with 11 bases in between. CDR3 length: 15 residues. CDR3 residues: CASSVAEGVSYEQYF. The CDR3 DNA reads TGTGCCAGCAGCGTAGCGGAGGGGGTGTCCTACGAGCAGTACTTC.

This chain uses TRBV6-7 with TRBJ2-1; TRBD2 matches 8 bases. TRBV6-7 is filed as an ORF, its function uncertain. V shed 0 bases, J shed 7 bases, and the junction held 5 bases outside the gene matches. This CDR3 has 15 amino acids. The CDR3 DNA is TGTGCCAGCAGTTACTCGGAAAGCGGGAGAAATGAGCAGTTCTTC. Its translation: CASSYSESGRNEQFF.

CDR3 in amino acids: CASSLAANGYTF. Written as DNA, the CDR3 is TGTGCCAGCAGCTTGGCAGCGAATGGCTACACCTTC. The chain uses TRBV5-8 and TRBJ1-2; no clear D. CDR3 length: 12 residues. Germline CDR1 is SGHTS and CDR2 is YDEGEE. Trimming left V 0 bases short and J 6 bases short, with 6 bases between.

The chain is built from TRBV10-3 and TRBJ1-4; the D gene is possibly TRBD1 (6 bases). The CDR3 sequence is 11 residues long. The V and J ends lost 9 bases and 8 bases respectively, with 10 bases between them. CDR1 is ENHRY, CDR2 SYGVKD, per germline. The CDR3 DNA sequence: TGTGCCATAGGGGGGAGGGAAAAACTGTTTTTT. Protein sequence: CAIGGREKLFF.

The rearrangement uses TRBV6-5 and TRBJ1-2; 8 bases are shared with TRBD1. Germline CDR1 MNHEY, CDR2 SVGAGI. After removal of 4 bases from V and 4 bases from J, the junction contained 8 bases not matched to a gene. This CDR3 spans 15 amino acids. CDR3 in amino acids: CASSLTGDPIYGYTF. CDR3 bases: TGTGCCAGCAGTTTGACAGGGGACCCCATCTATGGCTACACCTTC.

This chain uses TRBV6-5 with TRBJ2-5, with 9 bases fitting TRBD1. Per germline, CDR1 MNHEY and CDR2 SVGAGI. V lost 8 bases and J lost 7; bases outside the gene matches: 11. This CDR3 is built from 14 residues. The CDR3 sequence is CASRAGDRVGTQYF. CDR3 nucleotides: TGTGCCAGCCGCGCGGGGGACAGGGTTGGGACCCAGTACTTC.

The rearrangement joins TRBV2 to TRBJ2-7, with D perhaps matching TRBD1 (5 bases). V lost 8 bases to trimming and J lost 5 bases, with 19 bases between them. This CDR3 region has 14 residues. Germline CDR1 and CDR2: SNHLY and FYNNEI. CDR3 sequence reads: CASRYRQGIHEQYF. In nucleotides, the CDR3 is TGTGCCAGCCGCTACAGGCAGGGCATACACGAGCAGTACTTC.

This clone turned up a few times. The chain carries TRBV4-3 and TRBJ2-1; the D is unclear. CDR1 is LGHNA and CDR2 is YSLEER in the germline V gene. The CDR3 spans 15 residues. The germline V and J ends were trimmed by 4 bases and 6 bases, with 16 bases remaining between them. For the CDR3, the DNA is TGCGCCAGCAGCCGTTTCATGGCGGAATCCAATGAGCAGTTCTTC. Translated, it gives CASSRFMAESNEQFF.

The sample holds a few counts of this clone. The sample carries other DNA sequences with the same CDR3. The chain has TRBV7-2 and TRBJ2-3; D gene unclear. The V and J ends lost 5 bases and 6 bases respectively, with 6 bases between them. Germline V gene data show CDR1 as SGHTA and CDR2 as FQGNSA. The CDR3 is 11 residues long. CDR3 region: CASSPLDTQYF. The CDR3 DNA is TGTGCCAGCAGCCCATTGGATACGCAGTATTTT.

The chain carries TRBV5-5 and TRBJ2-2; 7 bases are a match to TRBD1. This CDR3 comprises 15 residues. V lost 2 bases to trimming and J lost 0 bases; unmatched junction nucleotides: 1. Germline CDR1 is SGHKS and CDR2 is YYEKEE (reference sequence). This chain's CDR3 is CASSFTGANTGELFF. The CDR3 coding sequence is TGTGCCAGCAGCTTTACAGGGGCGAACACCGGGGAGCTGTTTTTT.